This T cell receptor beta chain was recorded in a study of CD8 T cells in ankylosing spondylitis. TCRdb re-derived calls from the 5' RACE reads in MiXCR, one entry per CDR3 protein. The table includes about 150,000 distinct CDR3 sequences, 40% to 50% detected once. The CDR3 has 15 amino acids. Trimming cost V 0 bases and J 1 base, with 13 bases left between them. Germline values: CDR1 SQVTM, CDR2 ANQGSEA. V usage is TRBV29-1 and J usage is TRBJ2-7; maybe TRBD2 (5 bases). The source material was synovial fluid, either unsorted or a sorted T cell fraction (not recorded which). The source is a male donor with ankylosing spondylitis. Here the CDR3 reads CSVEDRGRESYEQYF. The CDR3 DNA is TGCAGCGTTGAAGATCGAGGAAGGGAGTCCTACGAGCAGTACTTC.